This TCR beta chain was documented in a study of vaccination and CD4 T cells after COVID-19. A remark on this clonotype: Its antigen remains unidentified.

Treatment noted: 10-day PBMC culture with coronavirus spike peptide pools or control peptides (ViraFEST assay). Cultured CD4+ T-cell DNA underwent Oncomine TCR Beta short-read sequencing. TCRdb reanalysed the PCR reads using MiXCR and keeps one entry per CDR3 protein. There are over 10,000 distinct CDR3 sequences in the sample; about 50% occur only once, and 15% to 20% lies in the top ten. The receptor was derived from a human donor who had recovered from COVID-19. Input material: CD4+ T cells from blood, cultured in vitro.

The CDR3 is CASSLDIAPGQGVAFF. As DNA, the CDR3 is TGTGCCAGCAGCTTAGATATCGCCCCCGGACAGGGCGTAGCTTTCTTT. V is TRBV11-3 and J is TRBJ1-1, with 8 bases that match TRBD1. The CDR3 has 16 residues. V shed 0 bases, J shed 10 bases, and the junction held 13 bases outside the gene matches. Germline assignment: CDR1 SGHNT and CDR2 YENEEA.